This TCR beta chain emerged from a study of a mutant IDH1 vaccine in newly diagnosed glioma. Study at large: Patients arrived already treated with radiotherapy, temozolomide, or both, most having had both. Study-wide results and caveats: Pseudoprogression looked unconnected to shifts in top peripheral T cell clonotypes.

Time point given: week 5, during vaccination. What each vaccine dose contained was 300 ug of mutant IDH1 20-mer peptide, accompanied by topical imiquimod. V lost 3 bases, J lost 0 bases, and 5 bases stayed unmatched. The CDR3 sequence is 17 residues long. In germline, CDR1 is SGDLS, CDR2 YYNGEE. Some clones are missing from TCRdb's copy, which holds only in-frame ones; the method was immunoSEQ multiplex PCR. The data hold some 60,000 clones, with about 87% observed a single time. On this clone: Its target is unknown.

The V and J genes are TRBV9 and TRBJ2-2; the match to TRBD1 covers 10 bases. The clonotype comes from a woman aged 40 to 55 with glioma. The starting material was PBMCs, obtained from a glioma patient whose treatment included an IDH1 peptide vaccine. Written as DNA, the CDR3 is TGTGCCAGCAGCGCCCGACAGGGGGCCTCGAACACCGGGGAGCTGTTTTTT. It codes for CASSARQGASNTGELFF. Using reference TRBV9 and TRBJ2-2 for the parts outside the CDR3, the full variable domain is DSGVTQTPKHLITATGQRVTLRCSPRSGDLSVYWYQQSLDQGLQFLIQYYNGEERAKGNILERFSAQQFPDLHSELNLSSLELGDSALYFCASSARQGASNTGELFFGEGSRLTVL.